This T cell receptor beta chain originates from a study of blood T cell repertoires in COVID-19. Overall study context: Samples representing acute and convalescent COVID-19 were sourced from the United States, Italy and Spain. The cDNA or gDNA used as material had been derived from T cells, B-cell-depleted T cells, or PBMCs.

Authors' methods: Researchers report that nucleated cell counts were estimated from reference gene primer amplification. This table comes from immunoSEQ multiplex PCR, and its TCRdb copy is limited to in-frame clones, with some not included. That table gives V, J and clone size, and the DNA gave D and trimming. The sample holds 250,000 to 300,000 clones, around 86% seen once. Sequences were obtained from peripheral blood. This TCR derives from a man in his fifties with acute or convalescent COVID-19.

This CDR3 is CASSHAGGYTF. CDR3 bases: TGTGCCAGCAGTCACGCGGGTGGCTACACCTTC. V usage is TRBV2 and J usage is TRBJ1-2; D is uncertain. There are 11 residues in the CDR3. V lost 5 bases to trimming and J lost 7 bases, with 8 bases between them. Germline V lookup: CDR1 SNHLY, CDR2 FYNNEI.